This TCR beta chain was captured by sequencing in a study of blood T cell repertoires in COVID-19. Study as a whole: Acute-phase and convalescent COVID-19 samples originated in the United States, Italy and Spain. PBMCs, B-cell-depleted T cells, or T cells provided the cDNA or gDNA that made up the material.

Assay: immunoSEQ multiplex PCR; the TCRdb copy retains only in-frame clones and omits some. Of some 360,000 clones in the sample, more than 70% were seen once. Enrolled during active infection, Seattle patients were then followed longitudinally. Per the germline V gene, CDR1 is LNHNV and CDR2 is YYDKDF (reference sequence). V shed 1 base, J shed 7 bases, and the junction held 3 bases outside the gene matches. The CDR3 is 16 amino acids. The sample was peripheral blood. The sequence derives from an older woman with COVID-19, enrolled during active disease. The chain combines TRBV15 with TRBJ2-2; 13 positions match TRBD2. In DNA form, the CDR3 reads TGTGCCACCAGCAGAGGGACTAGCGGGGGTGTCGGGGAGCTGTTTTTT. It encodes CATSRGTSGGVGELFF.